The source of this T cell receptor beta chain is a study of early T cells in non-severe SARS-CoV-2 infection. Study-wide background: Bulk RNA isolated from unsorted whole blood underwent sequencing; chains were not paired.

Study outcomes and limitations: Comparison of clonotypes with VDJdb favored anti-spike CD8 responses while missing private and CD4 specificities.

In its sample, this clonotype was seen many times. Its antigen is as yet unknown. Attached unique molecular identifiers marked individual cDNA molecules. Each CDR3 protein is one row after TCRdb ran MiXCR on the 5' RACE reads. The sample has about 32,000 distinct CDR3 sequences, 5% to 6.5% seen once; the top ten hold approximately 3.5%. The sample was whole blood. The sequence was collected from an adult who was a healthcare worker with PCR-confirmed SARS-CoV-2 infection or an uninfected control (not recorded which).

Here the CDR3 DNA reads TGTGCCAGCTCACCAGCGGGATACGACGAGCAGTACTTC. It codes for CASSPAGYDEQYF. V is TRBV18 and J is TRBJ2-7; TRBD2 is a possible D gene (6 bases). Trimming shortened V by 2 bases and J by 5 bases, and 10 bases separated the two germline ends. Per germline, CDR1 KGHSH and CDR2 LQKENI. CDR3 length equals 13 residues.